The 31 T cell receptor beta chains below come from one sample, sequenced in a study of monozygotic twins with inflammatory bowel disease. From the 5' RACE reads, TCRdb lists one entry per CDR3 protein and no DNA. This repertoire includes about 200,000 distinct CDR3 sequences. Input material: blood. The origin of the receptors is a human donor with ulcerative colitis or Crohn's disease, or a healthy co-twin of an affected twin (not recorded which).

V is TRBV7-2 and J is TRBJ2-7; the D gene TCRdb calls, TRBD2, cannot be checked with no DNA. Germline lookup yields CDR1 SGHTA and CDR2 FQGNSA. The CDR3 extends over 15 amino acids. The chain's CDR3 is CASSSSPHLFYEQYF.

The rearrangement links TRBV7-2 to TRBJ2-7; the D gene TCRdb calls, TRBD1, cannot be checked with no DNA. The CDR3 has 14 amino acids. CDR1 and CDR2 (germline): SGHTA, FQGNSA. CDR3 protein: CASSADPRSSKQYF.

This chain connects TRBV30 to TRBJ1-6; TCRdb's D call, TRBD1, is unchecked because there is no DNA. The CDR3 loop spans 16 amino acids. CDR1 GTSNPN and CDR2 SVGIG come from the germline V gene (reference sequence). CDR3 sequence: CAWSSSGGRVNSPLHF.

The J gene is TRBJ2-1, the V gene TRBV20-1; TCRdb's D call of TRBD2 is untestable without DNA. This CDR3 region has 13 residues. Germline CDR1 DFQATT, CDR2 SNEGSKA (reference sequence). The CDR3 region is CSARERTYNEQFF.

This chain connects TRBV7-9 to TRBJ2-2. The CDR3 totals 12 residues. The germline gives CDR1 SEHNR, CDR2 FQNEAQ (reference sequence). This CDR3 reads CASLTLTGELFF.

Here the CDR3 reads CASSVIQRVGDTQYF. The chain carries TRBV5-1 and TRBJ2-3; the TCRdb call, TRBD2, lacks DNA for checking. This CDR3 is built from 15 residues. CDR1 is SGHRS, CDR2 YFSETQ, per germline. Drawing the rest from reference TRBV5-1 and TRBJ2-3, the complete variable domain is KAGVTQTPRYLIKTRGQQVTLSCSPISGHRSVSWYQQTPGQGLQFLFEYFSETQRNKGNFPGRFSGRQFSNSRSEMNVSTLELGDSALYLCASSVIQRVGDTQYFGPGTRLTVL.

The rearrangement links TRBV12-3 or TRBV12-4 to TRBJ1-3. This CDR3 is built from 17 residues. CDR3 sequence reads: CASSLDLARTSGNTIYF.

CDR3 in amino acids: CASGTTGNTEAFF. This sequence joins TRBV5-1 and TRBJ1-1; TCRdb's assignment of TRBD1 cannot be checked, as there is no DNA. CDR3 size: 13 residues. The V gene's germline CDR1 is SGHRS and CDR2 YFSETQ. The full variable domain, completed using reference TRBV5-1 and TRBJ1-1, is KAGVTQTPRYLIKTRGQQVTLSCSPISGHRSVSWYQQTPGQGLQFLFEYFSETQRNKGNFPGRFSGRQFSNSRSEMNVSTLELGDSALYLCASGTTGNTEAFFGQGTRLTVV.

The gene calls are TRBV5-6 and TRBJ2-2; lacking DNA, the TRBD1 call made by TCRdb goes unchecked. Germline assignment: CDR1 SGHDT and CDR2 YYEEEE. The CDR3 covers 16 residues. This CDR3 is CASSSQGQGRTGELFF.

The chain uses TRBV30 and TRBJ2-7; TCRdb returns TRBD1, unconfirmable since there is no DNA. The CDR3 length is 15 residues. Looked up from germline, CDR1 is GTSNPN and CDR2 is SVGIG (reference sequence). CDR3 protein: CAWSTSPTGGKEQYF.

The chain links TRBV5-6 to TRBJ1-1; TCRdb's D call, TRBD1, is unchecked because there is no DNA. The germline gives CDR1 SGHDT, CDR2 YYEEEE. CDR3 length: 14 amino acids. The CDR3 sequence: CASSILYRAVEAFF.

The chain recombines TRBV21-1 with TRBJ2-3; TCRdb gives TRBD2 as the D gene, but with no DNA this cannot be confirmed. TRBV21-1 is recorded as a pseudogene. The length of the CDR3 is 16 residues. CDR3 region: CASIPGTSVPTDTQYF.

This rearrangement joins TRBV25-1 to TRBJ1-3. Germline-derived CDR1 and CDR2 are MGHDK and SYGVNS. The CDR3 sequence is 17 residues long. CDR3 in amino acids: CASSSFQAGSSGNTIYF.

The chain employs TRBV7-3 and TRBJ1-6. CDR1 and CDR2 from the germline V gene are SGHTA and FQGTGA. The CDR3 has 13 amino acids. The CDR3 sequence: CASSLSNNSPLHF.

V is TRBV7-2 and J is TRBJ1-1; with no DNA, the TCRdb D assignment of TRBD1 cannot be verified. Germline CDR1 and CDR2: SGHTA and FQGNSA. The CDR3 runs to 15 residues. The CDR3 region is CASSLVRQGSTEAFF. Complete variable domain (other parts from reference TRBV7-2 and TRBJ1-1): GAGVSQSPSNKVTEKGKDVELRCDPISGHTALYWYRQSLGQGLEFLIYFQGNSAPDKSGLPSDRFSAERTGGSVSTLTIQRTQQEDSAVYLCASSLVRQGSTEAFFGQGTRLTVV.

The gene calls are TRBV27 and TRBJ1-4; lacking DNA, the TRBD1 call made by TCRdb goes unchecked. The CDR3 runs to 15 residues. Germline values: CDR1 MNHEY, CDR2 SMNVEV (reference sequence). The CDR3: CASSRQGADGEKLFF.

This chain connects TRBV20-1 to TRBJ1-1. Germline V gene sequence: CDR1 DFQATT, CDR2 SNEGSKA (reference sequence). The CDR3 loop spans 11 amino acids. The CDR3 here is CSARDEPEAFF.

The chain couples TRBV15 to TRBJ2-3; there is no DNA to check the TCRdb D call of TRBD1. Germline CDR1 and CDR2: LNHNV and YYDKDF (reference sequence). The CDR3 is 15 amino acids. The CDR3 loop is CATSRDRGNTDTQYF.

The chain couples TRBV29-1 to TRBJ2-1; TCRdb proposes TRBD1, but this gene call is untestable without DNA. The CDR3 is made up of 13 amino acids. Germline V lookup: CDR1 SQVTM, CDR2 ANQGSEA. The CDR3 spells CSVPEGARNEQFF.

The CDR3 sequence: CASSSGLASGVLFF. The gene calls are TRBV2 and TRBJ2-2; TCRdb's D gene call, TRBD2, goes unchecked for lack of DNA. The germline CDR1 and CDR2 sequences are SNHLY and FYNNEI. CDR3 length: 14 amino acids.

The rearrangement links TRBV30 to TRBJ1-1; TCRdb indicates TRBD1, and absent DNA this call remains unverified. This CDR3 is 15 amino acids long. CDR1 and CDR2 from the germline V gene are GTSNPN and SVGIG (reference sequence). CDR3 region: CAWKVSGRGRPEAFF. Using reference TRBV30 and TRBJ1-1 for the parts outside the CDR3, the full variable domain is SQTIHQWPATLVQPVGSPLSLECTVEGTSNPNLYWYRQAAGRGLQLLFYSVGIGQISSEVPQNLSASRPQDRQFILSSKKLLLSDSGFYLCAWKVSGRGRPEAFFGQGTRLTVV.

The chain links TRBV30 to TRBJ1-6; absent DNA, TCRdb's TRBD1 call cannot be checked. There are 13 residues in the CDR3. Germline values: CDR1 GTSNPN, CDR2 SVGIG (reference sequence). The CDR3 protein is CAWSGPRGSPLHF.

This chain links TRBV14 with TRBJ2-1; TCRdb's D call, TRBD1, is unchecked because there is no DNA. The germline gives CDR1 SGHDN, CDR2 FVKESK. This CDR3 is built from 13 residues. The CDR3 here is CASSHVPGTEQFF.

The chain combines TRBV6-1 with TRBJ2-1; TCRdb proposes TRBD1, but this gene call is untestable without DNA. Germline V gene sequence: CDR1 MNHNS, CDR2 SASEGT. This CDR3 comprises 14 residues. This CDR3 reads CASRPWRGNNEQFF.

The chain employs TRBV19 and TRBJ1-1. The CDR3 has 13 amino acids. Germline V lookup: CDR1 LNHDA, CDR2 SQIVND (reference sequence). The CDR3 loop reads CASIKAGNTEAFF.

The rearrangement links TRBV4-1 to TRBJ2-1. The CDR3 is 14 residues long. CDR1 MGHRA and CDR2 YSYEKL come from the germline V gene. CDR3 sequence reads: CASSQNGVNNEQFF.

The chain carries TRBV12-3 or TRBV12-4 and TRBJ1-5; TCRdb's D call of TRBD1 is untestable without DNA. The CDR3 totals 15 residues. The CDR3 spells CASTLRGDSNQPQHF.

The CDR3: CASSQDLGAGAVGTEAFF. The gene calls are TRBV4-3 and TRBJ1-1; TCRdb designates TRBD1, a call that cannot be tested without DNA. This CDR3 has 18 amino acids. Germline values: CDR1 LGHNA, CDR2 YSLEER.

CDR3 residues: CASSLERLHGTQDTQYF. The genes are TRBV7-2 and TRBJ2-3; TCRdb's D gene call, TRBD1, goes unchecked for lack of DNA. Germline V CDR1 and CDR2: SGHTA, FQGNSA. The CDR3 is 17 amino acids.

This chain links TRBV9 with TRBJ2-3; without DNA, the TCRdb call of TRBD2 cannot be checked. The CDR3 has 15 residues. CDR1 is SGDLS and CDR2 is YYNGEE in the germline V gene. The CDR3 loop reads CASSPAGGREDTQYF.

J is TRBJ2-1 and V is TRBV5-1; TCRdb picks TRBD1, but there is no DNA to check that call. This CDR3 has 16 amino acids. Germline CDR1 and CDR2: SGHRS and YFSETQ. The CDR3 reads CASSLGAGFSYNEQFF.